This T cell receptor beta chain is drawn from a study of T cells in women clearing cervical HPV infection. Assay used: immunoSEQ multiplex PCR; TCRdb lists only in-frame clones, some missing. The sample totals about 25,000 clones. The sequence was obtained from a woman aged 18 to 69 with a cervical HPV16 infection that either progressed to CIN3+ or cleared (not recorded which). Sequenced material: blood buffy coat.

CDR3 DNA (partial): TGTGCCAGCAGCTTAGGGCAGGGGAGCCCCTACGAG. Its protein is CASSLGQGSPYE. The CDR3 in its entirety is CASSLGQGSPYEQYF. The V gene is TRBV7-9, the J gene TRBJ2-7; tentative D call: TRBD1 (6 bases). The sequence runs out 3 residues before the end of the CDR3; the remainder is reconstructed from the germline J gene. V was cut by 1 base and J by 2 bases, with 12 bases left in between. Germline-derived CDR1 and CDR2 are SEHNR and FQNEAQ (reference sequence). CDR3 length equals 15 residues.